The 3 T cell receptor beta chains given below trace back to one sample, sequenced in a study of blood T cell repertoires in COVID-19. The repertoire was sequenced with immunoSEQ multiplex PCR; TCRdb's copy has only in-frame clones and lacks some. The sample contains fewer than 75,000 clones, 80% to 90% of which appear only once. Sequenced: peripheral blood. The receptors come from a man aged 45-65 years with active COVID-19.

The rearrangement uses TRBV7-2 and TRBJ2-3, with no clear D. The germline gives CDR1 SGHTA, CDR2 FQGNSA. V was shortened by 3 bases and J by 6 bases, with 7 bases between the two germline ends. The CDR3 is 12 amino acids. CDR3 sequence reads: CASSLARDTQYF. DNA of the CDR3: TGTGCCAGCAGCTTGGCGCGGGATACGCAGTATTTT.

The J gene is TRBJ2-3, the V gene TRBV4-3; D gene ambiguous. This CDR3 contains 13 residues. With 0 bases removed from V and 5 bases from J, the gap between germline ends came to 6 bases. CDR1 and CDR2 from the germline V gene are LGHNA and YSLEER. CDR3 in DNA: TGCGCCAGCAGCCAAGATCTTATAGATACGCAGTATTTT. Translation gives CASSQDLIDTQYF.

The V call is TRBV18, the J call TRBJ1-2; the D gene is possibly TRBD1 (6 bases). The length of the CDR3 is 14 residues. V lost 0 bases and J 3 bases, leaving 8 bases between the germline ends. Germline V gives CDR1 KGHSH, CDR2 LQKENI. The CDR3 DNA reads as TGTGCCAGCTCACCACCAGGGGGAGACTATGGCTACACCTTC. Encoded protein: CASSPPGGDYGYTF.